Shown below are 3 T cell receptor beta chains from a single sample sequenced in a study of blood T cells in healthy people across ages. With a J-beta primer mix and a sample-barcoded 5' primer, a second PCR ran about 7 to 12 cycles. Using its own MiXCR run on the 5' RACE reads, TCRdb lists one record per CDR3 protein. The sample yields about 640,000 distinct CDR3 sequences, roughly three fifths seen once. The sequencing sample was made of blood. The receptors derive from a man aged 60 to 69 in good health.

V gene TRBV10-3 combines with J gene TRBJ1-2, with TRBD1 identical over 10 bases. Trimming took 3 bases from V and 2 from J; bases not matched to a gene: 6. Germline values: CDR1 ENHRY, CDR2 SYGVKD. The CDR3 has 16 amino acids. The CDR3 protein is CAISDRDRGLNYGYTF. CDR3 nucleotides: TGTGCCATCAGTGACCGAGACAGGGGGCTCAACTATGGCTACACCTTC.

This clonotype was detected a few times. The chain couples TRBV11-2 to TRBJ2-7; TRBD2 aligns across 7 bases. The trim removed 8 bases at V and 1 base at J, leaving 2 bases unmatched. CDR1 is SGHAT, CDR2 FQNNGV, per germline. The CDR3 is 12 residues long. CDR3 in DNA: TGTGCCAGCGGGGGGGGGTCCTACGAGCAGTACTTC. Its protein is CASGGGSYEQYF. Supplemented by reference TRBV11-2 and TRBJ2-7, the full variable domain reads EAGVAQSPRYKIIEKRQSVAFWCNPISGHATLYWYQQILGQGPKLLIQFQNNGVVDDSQLPKDRFSAERLKGVDSTLKIQPAKLEDSAVYLCASGGGSYEQYFGPGTRLTVT.

This clonotype was seen more than once but under ten times. The V and J genes are TRBV10-3 and TRBJ2-5; the match to TRBD1 covers 7 bases. Germline CDR1 is ENHRY and CDR2 is SYGVKD. The CDR3 length is 13 residues. J was trimmed by 2 bases and V by 10 bases; bases with no gene match: 7. The CDR3 protein is CATRQGWQETQYF. CDR3 sequence (DNA): TGTGCCACCCGACAGGGTTGGCAAGAGACCCAGTACTTC.